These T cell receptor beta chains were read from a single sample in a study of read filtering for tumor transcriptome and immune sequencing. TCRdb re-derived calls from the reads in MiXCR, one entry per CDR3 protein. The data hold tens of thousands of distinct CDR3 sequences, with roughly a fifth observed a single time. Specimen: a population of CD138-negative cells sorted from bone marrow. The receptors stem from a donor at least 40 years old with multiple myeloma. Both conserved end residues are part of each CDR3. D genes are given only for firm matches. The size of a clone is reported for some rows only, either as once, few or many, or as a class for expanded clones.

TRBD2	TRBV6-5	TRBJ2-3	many	TGTGCCAGCAGTTTAGCGGGGGGGGTTACAGATACGCAGTATTTT	CASSLAGGVTDTQYF
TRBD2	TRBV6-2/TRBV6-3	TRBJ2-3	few	TGTGCCAGCAGTTACTTGGCTCATAGCGGGAGCGTCGCAGATACGCAGTATTTT	CASSYLAHSGSVADTQYF
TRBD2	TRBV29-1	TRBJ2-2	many	TGCAGCGTGATAGGGGGACTAGTGAACACCGGGGAGCTGTTTTTT	CSVIGGLVNTGELFF
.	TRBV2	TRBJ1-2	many	TGTGCCAGCAGTGTTGTCAGCGGGCTTTATGGCTACACCTTC	CASSVVSGLYGYTF
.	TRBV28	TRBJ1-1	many	TGTGCCAGCAGTTTAGGCCTGGAGGGGTGGACCACTGAAGCTTTCTTT	CASSLGLEGWTTEAFF
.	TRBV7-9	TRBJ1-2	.	TGTGCCAGCAGCTCCGCCGGACAGAACTATGGCTACACCTTC	CASSSAGQNYGYTF
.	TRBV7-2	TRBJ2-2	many	TGTGCCAGCAGCCTCACCGGGGAGCTGTTTTTT	CASSLTGELFF
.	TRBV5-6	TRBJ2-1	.	TGTGCCAGCAGCTTGGGATGGCCTAGCGCCAACAATGAGCAGTTCTTC	CASSLGWPSANNEQFF
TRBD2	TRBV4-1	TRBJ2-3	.	TGCGCGAGCAGCCCCCCGGGGGGAGTCACAGATACGCAGTATTTT	CASSPPGGVTDTQYF
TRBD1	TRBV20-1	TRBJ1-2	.	TGCAGTGCCTTTGACAGGGGGCAATATGGCTACACCTTC	CSAFDRGQYGYTF
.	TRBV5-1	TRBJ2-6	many	TGCGCCAGCAGCTTGGTTCGGGTGACGTACTCTGGGGCCAACGTCCTGACTTTC	CASSLVRVTYSGANVLTF
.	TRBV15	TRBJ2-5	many	TGTGCCACCAGCCTTGTAAAAGAGACCCAGTACTTC	CATSLVKETQYF
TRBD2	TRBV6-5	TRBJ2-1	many	TGTGCCAGCAGAGGGATTACTAGCGGGGGGGCCAGGCGGCAGTTCTTC	CASRGITSGGARRQFF
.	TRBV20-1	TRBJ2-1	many	TGCAGTGCCCGGGGGCTAAATGAGCAGTTCTTC	CSARGLNEQFF
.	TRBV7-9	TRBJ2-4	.	TGTGCCAGCAGCTTGGACAGCCAAAACATTCAGTACTTC	CASSLDSQNIQYF
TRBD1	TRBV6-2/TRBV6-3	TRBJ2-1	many	TGTGCCAGCAGTTACTCCCCCCCCACAGGGGGCATCTACAATGAGCAGTTCTTC	CASSYSPPTGGIYNEQFF
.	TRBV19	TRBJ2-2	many	TGTGCCAGTAGTCTTCTCAGGAACACCGGGGAGCTGTTTTTT	CASSLLRNTGELFF
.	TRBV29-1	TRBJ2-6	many	TGCAGCGTTGAGTCCACCTCTGGGGCCAACGTCCTGACTTTC	CSVESTSGANVLTF
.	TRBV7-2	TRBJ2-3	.	TGTGCCAGCAGCCCCGGCAGGAGTGTCATAGATACGCAGTATTTT	CASSPGRSVIDTQYF
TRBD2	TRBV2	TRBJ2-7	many	TGTGCCAGCTGCGCGGGGACTAGTCCTTACGAGCAGTACTTC	CASCAGTSPYEQYF
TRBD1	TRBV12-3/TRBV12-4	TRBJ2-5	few	TGTGCCAGCAGACCACGGGACAGGCAAGAGACCCAGTACTTC	CASRPRDRQETQYF
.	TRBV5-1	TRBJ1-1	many	TGCGCCAGCTCTATTGGGGGGGAGGGCACTGAAGCTTTCTTT	CASSIGGEGTEAFF
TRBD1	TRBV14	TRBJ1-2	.	TGTGCCAGCAGCCAGGACAGGCATAACTATGGCTACACCTTC	CASSQDRHNYGYTF
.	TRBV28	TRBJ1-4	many	TGTGCCAGCAGTCCCCAGGACTGGGGGACTGAAAAACTGTTTTTT	CASSPQDWGTEKLFF
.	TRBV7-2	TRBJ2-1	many	TGTGCCAGCAGCAAAGTCCCTGGCGTCAATGAGCAGTTCTTC	CASSKVPGVNEQFF
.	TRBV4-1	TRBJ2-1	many	TGCGCCAGCAGCCAAGAACCCGGTGACAATGAGCAGTTCTTC	CASSQEPGDNEQFF
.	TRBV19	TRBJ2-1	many	TGTGCCAGTAGTACTGCAGGGGATTTAAGAAATGAGCAGTTCTTC	CASSTAGDLRNEQFF
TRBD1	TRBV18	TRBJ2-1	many	TGTGCCAGCTCACAGGGGGCTTATGGCAATGAGCAGTTCTTC	CASSQGAYGNEQFF
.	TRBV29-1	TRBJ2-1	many	.	CSVGPGLEDYNEQFF
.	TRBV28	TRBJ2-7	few	TGTGCCAGCAGCTCCCCCCACTTTGAGCAGTACTTC	CASSSPHFEQYF
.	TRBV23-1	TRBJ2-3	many	TGCGCCAGCAGTAAAGTAGCTAGACCGCGAACGCAGTATTTT	CASSKVARPRTQYF
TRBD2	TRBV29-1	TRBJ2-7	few	TGCAGCGTCGCCGGACTAGCGGGAGGGTCCGAGCAGTACTTC	CSVAGLAGGSEQYF
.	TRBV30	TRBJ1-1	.	TGTGCCTGGAGCCCAGTTGGAGGACGGAACACTGAAGCTTTCTTT	CAWSPVGGRNTEAFF
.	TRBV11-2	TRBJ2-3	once	TGTGCCAGCAGCGGAATCGGGATCACTCGCACGGATACGCAGTATTTT	CASSGIGITRTDTQYF
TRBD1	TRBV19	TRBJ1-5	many	TGTGGAACAGGGGATGAATATCAGCCCCAGCATTTT	CGTGDEYQPQHF
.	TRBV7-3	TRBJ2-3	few	TGTGCCAGCAGCCCCCAGACTTTCGATACGCAGTATTTT	CASSPQTFDTQYF
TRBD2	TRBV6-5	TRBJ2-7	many	TGTGCCAGCAGTCACAACATAGCGGGAGGGCCGGGCGAGCAGTACTTC	CASSHNIAGGPGEQYF
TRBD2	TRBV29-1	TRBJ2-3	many	TGCAGCGTTGAAGATCTCGGGGGGGCAGATACGCAGTATTTT	CSVEDLGGADTQYF
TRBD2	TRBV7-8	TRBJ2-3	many	TGTGCCAGCAGCCCCCGGACTAGCGGGGGTACAGATACGCAGTATTTT	CASSPRTSGGTDTQYF
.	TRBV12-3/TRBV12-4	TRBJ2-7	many	TGTGCCAGCAGTGAAGGGGTCGAGCAGTACTTC	CASSEGVEQYF
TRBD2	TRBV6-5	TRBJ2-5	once	TGTGCCAGCAGTCAAGGGCGGGAGTTTGAGACCCAGTACTTC	CASSQGREFETQYF
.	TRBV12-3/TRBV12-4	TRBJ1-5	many	TGTGCCAGCAGTCGTTGGCAGGGAAATCAGCCCCAGCATTTT	CASSRWQGNQPQHF
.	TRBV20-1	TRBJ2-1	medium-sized	TGCAGTGGTCTAGCGCCTACCTACAATGAGCAGTTCTTC	CSGLAPTYNEQFF
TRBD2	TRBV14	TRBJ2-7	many	TGTGCCAGCAGCCGAACCGGGGCTAGCGGGGCCTACGAGCAGTACTTC	CASSRTGASGAYEQYF
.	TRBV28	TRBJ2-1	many	TGTGCCAGCAGAGGAGGGGGGCAATTCAATGAGCAGTTCTTC	CASRGGGQFNEQFF
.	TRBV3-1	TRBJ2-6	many	TGTGCCAGCAGCCTTATGGCCAGCGGGTTAGCTGGGGCCAACGTCCTGACTTTC	CASSLMASGLAGANVLTF
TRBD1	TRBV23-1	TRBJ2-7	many	TGCGCCAGCAGTCAACCACCAGGACAGGGGGACGACGAGCAGTACTTC	CASSQPPGQGDDEQYF
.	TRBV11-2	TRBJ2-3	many	TGTGCCAGCAGCTTAGGAGGTAGCTTCACAGATACGCAGTATTTT	CASSLGGSFTDTQYF
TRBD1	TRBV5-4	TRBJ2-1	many	TGTGCCAGCAGCTTGAATCCAGGACAGGGTGTCTACAATGAGCAGTTCTTC	CASSLNPGQGVYNEQFF
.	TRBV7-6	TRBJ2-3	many	TGTGCCAGCAGCTTAACGGACCCTAGCACAGATACGCAGTATTTT	CASSLTDPSTDTQYF
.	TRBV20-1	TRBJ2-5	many	TGCAGTGCTAGCCCGCTCATGCCGGGGGAGACCCAGTACTTC	CSASPLMPGETQYF
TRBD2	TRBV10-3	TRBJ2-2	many	TGTGCCATCAGTACTAGCGAATATAACACCGGGGAGCTGTTTTTT	CAISTSEYNTGELFF
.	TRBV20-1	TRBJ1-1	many	TGCAGTGCCAGCATACAGGGAGGCAACGGTGAAGCTTTCTTT	CSASIQGGNGEAFF
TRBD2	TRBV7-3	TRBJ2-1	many	TGTGCCAGCAGCGGCGGGACTAGCGGGGGGTCCTACAATGAGCAGTTCTTC	CASSGGTSGGSYNEQFF
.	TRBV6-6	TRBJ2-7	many	TGTGCCAGCATCTACGACGGGCGCTCCTACGAGCAGTACTTC	CASIYDGRSYEQYF